Described below is a single T cell receptor beta chain sequence and its context. The data stem from a study of OX40 agonist ivuxolimab in advanced cancers. Only in-frame clones appear in the TCRdb table, and some are missing; sequencing was by immunoSEQ multiplex PCR. The sample records over 8,000 clones, approximately 63% being singletons. Material: CD4+ or CD8+ T cells sorted from blood, obtained in a trial of the OX40 agonist ivuxolimab. This sequence originates from an adult with an advanced solid tumor such as melanoma, head and neck, liver or kidney cancer.

This CDR3 reads CASSLLTSGRAHGELFF. As DNA, the CDR3 is TGCGCCAGCAGCTTGCTCACTAGCGGGAGGGCCCACGGGGAGCTGTTTTTT. This chain links TRBV5-1 with TRBJ2-2; 13 bases map to TRBD2. The CDR3 is 17 residues long. CDR1 and CDR2 (germline): SGHRS, YFSETQ. The V segment lost 1 base and the J segment 7 bases; nucleotides outside the gene matches: 7.